The source of this TCR beta chain is a study of OX40 agonist ivuxolimab in advanced cancers. Study results and limitations: CD4+ and CD8+ blood T cells expanded clonally by week 6 at 0.1 to 3.0 mg/kg. Part of the nonresponder group also had normalized T-cell clonal expansion that was low.

Measured with immunoSEQ multiplex PCR; TCRdb has only the in-frame clones, and not every one. The sample lists 44,000 or so clones, 70% to 80% occurring once. About this clone itself: Its antigen is currently unknown.

The source material was CD4+ or CD8+ T cells sorted from blood, sampled in a trial of the OX40 agonist ivuxolimab. This receptor was identified in an adult with an advanced solid tumor such as melanoma, head and neck, liver or kidney cancer.

This CDR3 is CATSPYTDREYTDTQYF. Here the CDR3 DNA reads TGTGCCACCAGCCCCTACACGGACAGGGAATACACAGATACGCAGTATTTT. The chain links TRBV15 to TRBJ2-3; 8 bases agree with TRBD1. From germline, CDR1 is LNHNV and CDR2 YYDKDF (reference sequence). V lost 5 bases and J lost 2; bases outside the gene matches: 12. There are 17 residues in the CDR3.